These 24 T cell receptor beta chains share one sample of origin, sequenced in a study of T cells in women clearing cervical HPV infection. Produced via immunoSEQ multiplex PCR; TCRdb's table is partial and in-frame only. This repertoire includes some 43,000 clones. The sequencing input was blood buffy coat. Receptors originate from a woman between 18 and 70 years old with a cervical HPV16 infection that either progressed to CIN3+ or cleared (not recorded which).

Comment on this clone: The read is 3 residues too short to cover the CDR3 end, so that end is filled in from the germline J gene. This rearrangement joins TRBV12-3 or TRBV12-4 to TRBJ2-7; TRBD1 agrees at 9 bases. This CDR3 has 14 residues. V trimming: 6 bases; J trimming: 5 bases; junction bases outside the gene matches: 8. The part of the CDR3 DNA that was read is TGTGCCAGCAGCGCCGGGACAGGGCGGGACGAG. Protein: CASSAGTGRDE. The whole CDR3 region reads CASSAGTGRDEQYF.

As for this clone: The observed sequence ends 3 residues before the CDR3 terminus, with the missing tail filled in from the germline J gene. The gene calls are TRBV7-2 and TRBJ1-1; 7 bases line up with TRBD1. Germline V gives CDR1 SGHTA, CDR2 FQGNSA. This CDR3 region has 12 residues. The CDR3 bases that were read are TGTGCCAGCAGCAGAAACAGGGGCGAG. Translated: CASSRNRGE. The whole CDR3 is CASSRNRGEAFF.

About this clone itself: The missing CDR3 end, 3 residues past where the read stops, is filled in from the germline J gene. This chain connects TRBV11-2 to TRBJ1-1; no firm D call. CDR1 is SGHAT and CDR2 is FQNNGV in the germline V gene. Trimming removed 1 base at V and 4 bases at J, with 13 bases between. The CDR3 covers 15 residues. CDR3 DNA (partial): TGTGCCAGCAGCTTAGGGCCCGAAAGAAGCACTGAA. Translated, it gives CASSLGPERSTE. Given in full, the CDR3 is CASSLGPERSTEAFF.

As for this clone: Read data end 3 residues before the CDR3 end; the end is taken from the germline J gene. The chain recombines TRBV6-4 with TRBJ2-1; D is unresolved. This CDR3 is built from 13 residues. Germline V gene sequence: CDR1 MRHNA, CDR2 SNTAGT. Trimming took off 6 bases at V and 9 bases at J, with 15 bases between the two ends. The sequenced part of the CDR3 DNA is TGTGCCAGCAGCGAAAGGGCTAACAGTGAG. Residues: CASSERANSE. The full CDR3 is CASSERANSEQFF.

The part of the CDR3 DNA that was read is TGCAGTGCTGCCGACGGGGGACAGGCTAATGGC. Amino acid sequence: CSAADGGQANG. The CDR3 in its entirety is CSAADGGQANGYTF. The chain carries TRBV20-1 and TRBJ1-2; 8 bases are a match to TRBD1. The sequence runs out 3 residues before the end of the CDR3; the remainder is reconstructed from the germline J gene. This CDR3 has 14 amino acids. CDR1 and CDR2 from the germline V gene are DFQATT and SNEGSKA (reference sequence). The V and J ends lost 5 bases and 6 bases, in that order; junction bases with no gene match: 11.

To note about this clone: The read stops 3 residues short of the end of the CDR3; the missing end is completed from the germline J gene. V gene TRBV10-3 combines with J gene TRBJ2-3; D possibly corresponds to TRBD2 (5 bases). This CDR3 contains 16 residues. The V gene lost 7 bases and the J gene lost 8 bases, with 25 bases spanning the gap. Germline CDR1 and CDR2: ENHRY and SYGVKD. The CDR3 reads CAITDPGRGSLPTQYF. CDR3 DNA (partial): TGTGCCATCACCGATCCGGGCCGGGGATCCTTACCTACG.

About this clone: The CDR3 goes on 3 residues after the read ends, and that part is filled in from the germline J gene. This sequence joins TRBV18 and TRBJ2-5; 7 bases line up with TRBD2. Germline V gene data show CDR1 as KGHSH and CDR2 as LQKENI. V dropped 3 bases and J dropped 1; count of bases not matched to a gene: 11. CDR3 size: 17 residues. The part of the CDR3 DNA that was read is TGTGCCAGCTCACCCGTACTAATTGCGGGGGTCCAAGAGACC. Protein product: CASSPVLIAGVQET. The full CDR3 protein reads CASSPVLIAGVQETQYF.

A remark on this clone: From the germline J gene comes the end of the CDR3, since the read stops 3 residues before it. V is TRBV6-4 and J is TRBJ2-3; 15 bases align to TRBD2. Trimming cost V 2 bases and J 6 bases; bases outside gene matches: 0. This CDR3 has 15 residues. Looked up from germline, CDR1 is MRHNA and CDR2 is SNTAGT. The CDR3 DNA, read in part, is TGTGCCAGCAGTGACGGGACTAGCGGGGGGGATACG. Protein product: CASSDGTSGGDT. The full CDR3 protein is CASSDGTSGGDTQYF.

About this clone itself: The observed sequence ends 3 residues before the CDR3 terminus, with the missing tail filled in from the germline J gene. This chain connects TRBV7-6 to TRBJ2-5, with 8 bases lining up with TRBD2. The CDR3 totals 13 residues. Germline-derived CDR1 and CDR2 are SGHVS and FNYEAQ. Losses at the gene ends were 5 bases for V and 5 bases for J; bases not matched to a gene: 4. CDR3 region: CASSPGGEETQYF. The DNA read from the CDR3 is TGTGCCAGCAGCCCCGGGGGGGAGGAGACC.

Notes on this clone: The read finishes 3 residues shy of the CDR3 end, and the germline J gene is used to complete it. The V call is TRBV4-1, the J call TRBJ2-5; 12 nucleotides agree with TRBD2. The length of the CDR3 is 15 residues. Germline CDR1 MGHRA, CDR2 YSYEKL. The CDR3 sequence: CASSRTSGESDTQYF. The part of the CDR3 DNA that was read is TGCGCCAGCAGCCGGACTAGCGGGGAATCAGATACC.

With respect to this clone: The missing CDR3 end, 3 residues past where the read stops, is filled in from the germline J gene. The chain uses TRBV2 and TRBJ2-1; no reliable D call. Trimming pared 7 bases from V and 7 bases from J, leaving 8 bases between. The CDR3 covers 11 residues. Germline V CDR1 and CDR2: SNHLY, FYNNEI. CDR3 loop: CASIYGNEQFF. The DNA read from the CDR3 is TGTGCCAGCATATACGGGAATGAG. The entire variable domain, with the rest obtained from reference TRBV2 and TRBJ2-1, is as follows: EPEVTQTPSHQVTQMGQEVILRCVPISNHLYFYWYRQILGQKVEFLVSFYNNEISEKSEIFDDQFSVERPDGSNFTLKIRSTKLEDSAMYFCASIYGNEQFFGPGTRLTVL.

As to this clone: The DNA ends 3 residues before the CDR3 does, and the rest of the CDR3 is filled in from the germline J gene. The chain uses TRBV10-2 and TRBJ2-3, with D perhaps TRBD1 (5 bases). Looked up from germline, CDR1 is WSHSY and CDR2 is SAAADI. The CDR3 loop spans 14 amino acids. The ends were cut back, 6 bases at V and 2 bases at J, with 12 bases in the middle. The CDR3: CASSDSPNTDTQYF. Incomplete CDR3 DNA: TGCGCCAGCAGCGACAGCCCCAACACAGATACG.

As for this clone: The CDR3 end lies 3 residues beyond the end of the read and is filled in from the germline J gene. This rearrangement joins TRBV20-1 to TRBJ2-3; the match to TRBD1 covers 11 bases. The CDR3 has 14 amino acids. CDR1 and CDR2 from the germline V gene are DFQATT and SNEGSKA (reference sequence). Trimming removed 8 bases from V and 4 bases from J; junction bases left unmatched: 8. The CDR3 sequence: CSLPPGQGADTQYF. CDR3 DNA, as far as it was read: TGCAGTCTACCCCCGGGACAGGGGGCAGATACG.

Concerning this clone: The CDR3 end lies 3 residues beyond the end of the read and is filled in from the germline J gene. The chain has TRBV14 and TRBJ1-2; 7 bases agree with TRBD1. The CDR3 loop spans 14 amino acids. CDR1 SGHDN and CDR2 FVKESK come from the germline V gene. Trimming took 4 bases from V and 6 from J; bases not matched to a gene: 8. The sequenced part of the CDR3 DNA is TGTGCCAGCAGCCCGACCGGGACAGACCATGGC. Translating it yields CASSPTGTDHG. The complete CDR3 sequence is CASSPTGTDHGYTF.

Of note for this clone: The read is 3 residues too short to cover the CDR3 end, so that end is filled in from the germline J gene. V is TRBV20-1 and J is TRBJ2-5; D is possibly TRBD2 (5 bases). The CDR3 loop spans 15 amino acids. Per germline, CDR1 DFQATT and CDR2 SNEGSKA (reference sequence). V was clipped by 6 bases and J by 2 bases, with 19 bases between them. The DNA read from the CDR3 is TGCAGTGCAAGAACGGGTTCTGGCGGGCAAGAGACC. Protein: CSARTGSGGQET. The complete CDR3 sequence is CSARTGSGGQETQYF.

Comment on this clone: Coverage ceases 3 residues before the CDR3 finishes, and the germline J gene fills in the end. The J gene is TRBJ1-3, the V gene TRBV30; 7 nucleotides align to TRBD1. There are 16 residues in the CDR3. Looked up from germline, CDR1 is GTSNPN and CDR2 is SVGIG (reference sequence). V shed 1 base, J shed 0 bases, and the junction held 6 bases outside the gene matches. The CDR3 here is CAWSATGVSSGNTIYF. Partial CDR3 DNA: TGTGCCTGGAGTGCTACAGGGGTCAGCTCTGGAAACACC.

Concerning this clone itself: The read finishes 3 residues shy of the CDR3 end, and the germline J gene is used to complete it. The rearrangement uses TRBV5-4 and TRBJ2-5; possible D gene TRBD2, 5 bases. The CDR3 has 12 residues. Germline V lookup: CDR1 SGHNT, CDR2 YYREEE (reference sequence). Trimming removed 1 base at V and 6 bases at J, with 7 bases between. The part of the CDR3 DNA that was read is TGTGCCAGCAGCTTGACGGGGAAGACC. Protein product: CASSLTGKT. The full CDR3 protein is CASSLTGKTQYF.

CDR3 DNA (partial): TGTGCCACCAGTGATTTTGCGGGGGGGCCCTACAATGAG. Its protein product is CATSDFAGGPYNE. The CDR3, in full, reads CATSDFAGGPYNEQFF. This sequence joins TRBV24-1 and TRBJ2-1; TRBD2 agrees at 9 bases. The CDR3 extends 3 residues past the end of the read, so its final part is completed from the germline J gene. There are 16 residues in the CDR3. V shed 1 base, J shed 2 bases, and the junction held 2 bases outside the gene matches. Germline assignment: CDR1 KGHDR and CDR2 SFDVKD.

CDR3 in amino acids: CASSTRTSGGDTGELFF. The covered CDR3 bases are TGTGCCAGCAGTACCCGGACTAGCGGGGGGGACACCGGGGAG. The gene calls are TRBV27 and TRBJ2-2; TRBD2 matches at 15 bases. The read comes to an end 3 residues before the CDR3 does, leaving the germline J gene to fill in the end. Trimming removed 5 bases from V and 3 bases from J; junction bases left unmatched: 4. This CDR3 is 17 amino acids long. CDR1 and CDR2 (germline): MNHEY, SMNVEV (reference sequence).

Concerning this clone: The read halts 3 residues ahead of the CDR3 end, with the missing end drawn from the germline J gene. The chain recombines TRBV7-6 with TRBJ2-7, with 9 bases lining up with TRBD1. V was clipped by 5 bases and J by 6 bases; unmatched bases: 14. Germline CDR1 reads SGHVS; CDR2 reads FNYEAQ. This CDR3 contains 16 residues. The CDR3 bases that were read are TGTGCCAGCAGCGTAACCGGAGGGACAGGGCACCGCGAG. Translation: CASSVTGGTGHRE. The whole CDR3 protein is CASSVTGGTGHREQYF.

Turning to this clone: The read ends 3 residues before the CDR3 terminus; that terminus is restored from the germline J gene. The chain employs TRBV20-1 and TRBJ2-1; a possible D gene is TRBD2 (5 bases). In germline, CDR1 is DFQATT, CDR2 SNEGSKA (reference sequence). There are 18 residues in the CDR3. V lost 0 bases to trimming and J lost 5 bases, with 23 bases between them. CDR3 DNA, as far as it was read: TGCAGTGCTAGAGAACTGGGCCGATTCCCCCGGGGAGACAATGAG. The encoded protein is CSARELGRFPRGDNE. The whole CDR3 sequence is CSARELGRFPRGDNEQFF.

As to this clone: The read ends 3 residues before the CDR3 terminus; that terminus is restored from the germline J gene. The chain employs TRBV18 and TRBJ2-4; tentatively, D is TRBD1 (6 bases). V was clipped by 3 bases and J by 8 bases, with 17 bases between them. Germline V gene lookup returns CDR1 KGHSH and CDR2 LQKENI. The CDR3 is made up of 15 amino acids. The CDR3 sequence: CASSPELGGMDIQYF. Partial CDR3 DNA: TGTGCCAGCTCACCTGAGCTTGGGGGCATGGACATT.

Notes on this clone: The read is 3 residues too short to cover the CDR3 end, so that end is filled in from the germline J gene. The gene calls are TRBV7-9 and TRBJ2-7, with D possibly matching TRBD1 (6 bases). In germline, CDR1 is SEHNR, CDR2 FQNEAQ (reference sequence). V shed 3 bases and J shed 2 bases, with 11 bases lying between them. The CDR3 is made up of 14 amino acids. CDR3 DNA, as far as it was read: TGTGCCAGCAGCTTCGTAGGGGGTGCCTACGAG. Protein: CASSFVGGAYE. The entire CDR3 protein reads CASSFVGGAYEQYF.

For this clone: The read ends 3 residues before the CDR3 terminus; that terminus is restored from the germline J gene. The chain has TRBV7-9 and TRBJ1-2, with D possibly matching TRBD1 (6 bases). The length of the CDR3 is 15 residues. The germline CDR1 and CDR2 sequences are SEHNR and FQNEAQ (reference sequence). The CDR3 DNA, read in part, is TGTGCCAGCAGCACCGACAGGTTTCCTCCAGATACC. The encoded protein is CASSTDRFPPDT. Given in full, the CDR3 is CASSTDRFPPDTYTF.